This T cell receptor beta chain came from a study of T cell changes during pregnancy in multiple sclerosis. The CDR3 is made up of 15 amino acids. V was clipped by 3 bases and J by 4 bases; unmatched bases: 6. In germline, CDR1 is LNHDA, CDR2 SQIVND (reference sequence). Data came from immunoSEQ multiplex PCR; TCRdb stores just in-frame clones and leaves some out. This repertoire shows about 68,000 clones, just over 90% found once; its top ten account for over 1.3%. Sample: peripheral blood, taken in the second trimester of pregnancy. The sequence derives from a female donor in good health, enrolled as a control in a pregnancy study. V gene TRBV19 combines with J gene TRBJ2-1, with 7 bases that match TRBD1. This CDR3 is CASSIRGTEYNEQFF. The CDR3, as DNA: TGTGCCAGTAGTATTAGGGGGACAGAATACAATGAGCAGTTCTTC.